The 25 T cell receptor beta chains listed next were all sequenced from one sample in a study of blood T cell repertoires in COVID-19. The table came from immunoSEQ multiplex PCR; TCRdb's copy has only in-frame clones and leaves some out. Of over 150,000 clones listed, more than 75% were seen once; the top ten hold around 0.63%. The material sequenced was peripheral blood. These receptors all stem from a man in his 60s with COVID-19, enrolled during active disease.

V is TRBV2 and J is TRBJ1-4, with D possibly being TRBD1 (5 bases). The CDR3 totals 15 residues. Germline values: CDR1 SNHLY, CDR2 FYNNEI. Trimming shortened V by 4 bases and J by 3 bases, and 12 bases separated the two germline ends. CDR3 sequence: CASSVQGIANEKLFF. The DNA for the CDR3 is TGTGCCAGCAGTGTTCAGGGAATAGCTAATGAAAAACTGTTTTTT.

This chain links TRBV4-3 with TRBJ2-7, with TRBD1 matching 10 bases. Germline V gene data show CDR1 as LGHNA and CDR2 as YSLEER. The CDR3 runs to 16 residues. With V trimmed by 1 base and J by 3 bases, 6 bases remained unmatched. The CDR3 region is CASSQGGGTGDYEQYF. In DNA, the CDR3 is TGCGCCAGCAGCCAAGGCGGCGGGACAGGGGACTACGAGCAGTACTTC.

J is TRBJ2-5 and V is TRBV5-1, with 10 bases aligning to TRBD1. V lost 0 bases and J lost 5; bases outside the gene matches: 4. This CDR3 contains 15 residues. CDR1 and CDR2 (germline): SGHRS, YFSETQ. The CDR3 reads CASSLGQGAWETQYF. DNA of the CDR3: TGCGCCAGCAGCTTGGGACAGGGGGCCTGGGAGACCCAGTACTTC.

The chain is built from TRBV5-1 and TRBJ1-1; 7 bases match TRBD1. Trimming removed 4 bases from V and 0 bases from J; junction bases left unmatched: 9. Germline assignment: CDR1 SGHRS and CDR2 YFSETQ. This CDR3 contains 16 residues. CDR3 DNA: TGCGCCAGCAGCCGAGACCGAGGGGGCCTGAACACTGAAGCTTTCTTT. Its protein is CASSRDRGGLNTEAFF.

The rearrangement uses TRBV7-8 and TRBJ2-3; D unclear. Germline V gene data show CDR1 as SGHVS and CDR2 as FQNEAQ. CDR3 length equals 16 residues. V lost 7 bases and J lost 1, with 18 bases in between. CDR3 in DNA: TGTGCCAGCAACGATAAAGAGCGCAGACGCACAGATACGCAGTATTTT. Translation gives CASNDKERRRTDTQYF. Filled out from reference TRBV7-8 and TRBJ2-3, the complete variable domain reads GAGVSQSPRYKVAKRGQDVALRCDPISGHVSLFWYQQALGQGPEFLTYFQNEAQLDKSGLPSDRFFAERPEGSVSTLKIQRTQQEDSAVYLCASNDKERRRTDTQYFGPGTRLTVL.

The chain couples TRBV4-2 to TRBJ1-4; D unresolved. V was pared by 1 base and J by 6 bases, with 9 bases between. The CDR3 consists of 14 residues. Germline V gene data show CDR1 as LGHNA and CDR2 as YNFKEQ. CDR3 loop: CASSQVELDEKLFF. The DNA for the CDR3 is TGTGCCAGCAGCCAAGTGGAGTTGGATGAAAAACTGTTTTTT.

Note on this clone: Other DNA sequences in this specimen translate into the identical CDR3. J is TRBJ2-5 and V is TRBV14; TRBD1 agrees at 11 bases. The CDR3 is 15 amino acids. Germline-derived CDR1 and CDR2 are SGHDN and FVKESK. Unmatched junction bases numbered 3, after V lost 3 bases and J lost 3 bases. The CDR3 spells CASSQWTGGEETQYF. CDR3 nucleotides: TGTGCCAGCAGCCAGTGGACAGGGGGCGAAGAGACCCAGTACTTC.

In DNA form, the CDR3 reads TGTGCCAGCAGCGTCCTGCCAGGGGAACACTATGGCTACACCTTC. Encoded protein: CASSVLPGEHYGYTF. This chain links TRBV9 with TRBJ1-2; TRBD1 is a possible D gene (6 bases). CDR3 length: 15 amino acids. CDR1 is SGDLS and CDR2 is YYNGEE in the germline V gene. V lost 2 bases and J 3 bases, leaving 14 bases between the germline ends.

This clone was seen just once. The chain couples TRBV5-1 to TRBJ1-1; D is unresolved. From germline, CDR1 is SGHRS and CDR2 YFSETQ. CDR3 length: 12 amino acids. V was trimmed by 7 bases and J by 6 bases, leaving 13 bases between them. Here the CDR3 DNA reads TGCGCCAGCGGGAGAAACCCGGCTGAAGCTTTCTTT. Protein: CASGRNPAEAFF.

This rearrangement joins TRBV6-2 or TRBV6-3 to TRBJ1-1, with D possibly being TRBD1 (5 bases). CDR3 length: 19 residues. V was pared by 6 bases and J by 2 bases, with 28 bases between. In germline, CDR1 is MNHEY, CDR2 SVGEGT. The CDR3 protein is CASSHNNLDRRPSNTEAFF. In DNA form, the CDR3 reads TGTGCCAGCAGCCATAATAACCTAGACAGAAGGCCTTCTAACACTGAAGCTTTCTTT.

This clone was detected only a few times. The chain links TRBV7-9 to TRBJ1-1, with TRBD1 matching 9 bases. Per germline, CDR1 SEHNR and CDR2 FQNEAQ (reference sequence). This CDR3 is built from 14 residues. Trimming removed 4 bases from V and 1 base from J; junction bases left unmatched: 1. The CDR3 spells CASSSQGANTEAFF. DNA for the CDR3: TGTGCCAGCAGCTCACAGGGGGCGAACACTGAAGCTTTCTTT.

For the CDR3, the DNA is TGTGCCAGCAGCTTACAGTTACAGAATTCACCCCTCCACTTT. The encoded protein is CASSLQLQNSPLHF. The chain employs TRBV11-3 and TRBJ1-6; D unresolved. The CDR3 runs 14 residues. Germline lookup yields CDR1 SGHNT and CDR2 YENEEA. Trimming took off 2 bases at V and 7 bases at J, with 9 bases between the two ends.

This chain links TRBV19 with TRBJ2-1; perhaps TRBD1 as D (5 bases). Per the germline V gene, CDR1 is LNHDA and CDR2 is SQIVND (reference sequence). Trimming took 5 bases from V and 4 from J, leaving 9 bases between them. This CDR3 comprises 13 residues. The chain's CDR3 is CASSGQGYNEQFF. The CDR3 DNA sequence: TGTGCCAGTAGTGGGCAGGGATACAATGAGCAGTTCTTC. The full variable domain, its missing parts supplied by reference TRBV19 and TRBJ2-1, is DGGITQSPKYLFRKEGQNVTLSCEQNLNHDAMYWYRQDPGQGLRLIYYSQIVNDFQKGDIAEGYSVSREKKESFPLTVTSAQKNPTAFYLCASSGQGYNEQFFGPGTRLTVL.

The gene calls are TRBV19 and TRBJ1-2; the D is unclear. The CDR3 sequence is 17 residues long. In germline, CDR1 is LNHDA, CDR2 SQIVND (reference sequence). Trimming took off 3 bases at V and 5 bases at J, with 22 bases between the two ends. The CDR3 loop reads CASSMAWREAEFYGYTF. The CDR3 DNA reads as TGTGCCAGTAGTATGGCTTGGAGGGAAGCCGAATTTTATGGCTACACCTTC.

The V gene is TRBV28, the J gene TRBJ2-3; 9 bases are a match to TRBD1. The CDR3 length is 15 residues. CDR1 MDHEN and CDR2 SYDVKM come from the germline V gene. With V trimmed by 7 bases and J by 2 bases, 7 bases remained unmatched. As DNA, the CDR3 is TGTGCCAGCACCCCCGGGACAGGGTACACAGATACGCAGTATTTT. Protein sequence: CASTPGTGYTDTQYF.

This CDR3 is CSVETDRGNTEAFF. DNA of the CDR3: TGCAGCGTTGAAACGGACAGGGGCAACACTGAAGCTTTCTTT. The chain carries TRBV29-1 and TRBJ1-1; 9 bases align to TRBD1. The length of the CDR3 is 14 residues. Germline trimming cut 2 bases from V and 2 bases from J; bases unmatched to any gene: 3. Germline CDR1 reads SQVTM; CDR2 reads ANQGSEA.

This clone has only one observation. The chain is built from TRBV6-4 and TRBJ1-3, with D maybe TRBD1 (5 bases). The CDR3 contains 11 residues. Germline CDR1 MRHNA, CDR2 SNTAGT. Trimming took 4 bases from V and 11 from J, leaving 9 bases between them. The DNA of the CDR3 is TGTGCCAGCAGTGTGGGGCCGGCCATATATTTT. Translation gives CASSVGPAIYF.

The CDR3 spells CAISESAGTPGNTIYF. CDR3 in DNA: TGTGCCATCAGTGAGTCGGCAGGGACTCCTGGAAACACCATATATTTT. The chain recombines TRBV10-3 with TRBJ1-3, with D tentatively TRBD1 (5 bases). V was shortened by 0 bases and J by 2 bases, with 11 bases between the two germline ends. The CDR3 is made up of 16 amino acids. Germline assignment: CDR1 ENHRY and CDR2 SYGVKD.

This chain links TRBV12-3 or TRBV12-4 with TRBJ1-4; no clear D. This CDR3 is built from 13 residues. With 6 bases removed from V and 8 bases from J, the gap between germline ends came to 13 bases. DNA for the CDR3: TGTGCCAGCAGCCGGAGGTTAGGGGAAAAACTGTTTTTT. Amino acid sequence: CASSRRLGEKLFF.

The rearrangement joins TRBV4-3 to TRBJ1-3; D perhaps matches TRBD1 (6 bases). The V end lost 3 bases, the J end lost 0 bases, and 9 bases lay between the germline ends. This CDR3 comprises 15 residues. Per germline, CDR1 LGHNA and CDR2 YSLEER. The CDR3 coding sequence is TGCGCCAGCAGCCAGATACAGGGCTCTGGAAACACCATATATTTT. The encoded protein is CASSQIQGSGNTIYF.

The chain recombines TRBV19 with TRBJ1-3; tentatively, D is TRBD1 (5 bases). Deletions cut 2 bases from V and 1 base from J, with 18 bases between. Germline V CDR1 and CDR2: LNHDA, SQIVND (reference sequence). The CDR3 length is 18 residues. Here the CDR3 DNA reads TGTGCCAGTAGTATATTGAAGGGGACTACGCAATCTGGAAACACCATATATTTT. Translation gives CASSILKGTTQSGNTIYF.

This clone was observed once. The chain is built from TRBV4-3 and TRBJ1-2, with D maybe TRBD1 (6 bases). Trimming left V 1 base short and J 2 bases short, with 8 bases between. CDR1 is LGHNA, CDR2 YSLEER, per germline. The CDR3 sequence is 14 residues long. The CDR3 region has the DNA TGCGCCAGCAGCCAAGTCCAGGGGAACTATGGCTACACCTTC. Translated, it gives CASSQVQGNYGYTF.

The genes are TRBV11-1 and TRBJ1-2; 7 bases match TRBD1. CDR3 length: 16 amino acids. CDR1 is SGHAT, CDR2 FQDESV, per germline (reference sequence). The V segment lost 5 bases and the J segment 4 bases; nucleotides outside the gene matches: 13. CDR3 in amino acids: CASSPQGGVLAYGYTF. The CDR3 DNA follows: TGTGCCAGCAGCCCGCAGGGGGGCGTTTTAGCCTATGGCTACACCTTC.

The chain has TRBV28 and TRBJ1-2; TRBD1 is a possible D gene (6 bases). Trimming took 6 bases from V and 7 from J, leaving 9 bases between them. This CDR3 is 11 amino acids long. Germline V gives CDR1 MDHEN, CDR2 SYDVKM. CDR3 sequence reads: CASRLQGGYTF. In DNA, the CDR3 is TGTGCCAGCAGACTACAGGGTGGCTACACCTTC.

This clone was detected only once. The gene calls are TRBV7-2 and TRBJ2-3; D remains unclear. Germline CDR1 and CDR2: SGHTA and FQGNSA. The ends were cut back, 5 bases at V and 3 bases at J, with 9 bases in the middle. The CDR3 covers 13 residues. The CDR3 spells CASSLISTDTQYF. The CDR3 DNA reads TGTGCCAGCAGCCTAATTTCTACAGATACGCAGTATTTT.